A selection of T cell receptor beta chains follows, all from one sample in a study of CD8 T cells in Susac syndrome. TCRdb fed the immunoSEQ multiplex PCR reads into MiXCR, producing one record per CDR3 protein. The table records approximately 150,000 distinct CDR3 sequences, roughly 94% of them present only once. Sequencing was carried out using CD4+ T cells from PBMCs. The receptors shown here come from a human donor in good health. CDR3s include the opening cysteine and the closing phenylalanine or tryptophan. A D gene is named only where the DNA matches it firmly.

D gene	J gene	V gene	CDR3 protein	CDR3 DNA
TRBD1	TRBJ2-6	TRBV9	CASSGTGLSGANVLTF	TGTGCCAGCAGCGGGACAGGGCTCTCTGGGGCCAACGTCCTGACTTTC
NA	TRBJ2-1	TRBV20-1	CSASGSNYEQFF	TGCAGTGCTAGCGGGAGTAACTATGAGCAGTTCTTC
NA	TRBJ2-7	TRBV20-1	CSARSGTEQYF	TGCAGTGCTAGAAGCGGAACAGAGCAGTACTTC
NA	TRBJ2-1	TRBV5-1	CASSLAVDNNEQFF	TGCGCCAGCAGCTTGGCCGTAGATAACAATGAGCAGTTCTTC
TRBD2	TRBJ2-2	TRBV7-2	CASSYSGGTGELFF	TGTGCCAGCAGCTACTCGGGAGGGACCGGGGAGCTGTTTTTT
NA	TRBJ2-6	TRBV5-5	CASSLPGSGANVLTF	TGTGCCAGCAGCTTACCCGGGTCTGGGGCCAACGTCCTGACTTTC
NA	TRBJ1-1	TRBV11-1	CASSSTGRGGSLLDNTEAFF	TGTGCCAGCAGCTCGACAGGACGAGGGGGGTCACTCCTCGATAACACTGAAGCTTTCTTT
NA	TRBJ2-3	TRBV30	CAWTGRDTQYF	TGTGCCTGGACCGGTCGGGATACGCAGTATTTT
NA	TRBJ2-3	TRBV5-4	CASSHRVDPSTDTQYF	TGTGCCAGCAGCCATCGGGTGGACCCTAGCACAGATACGCAGTATTTT
NA	TRBJ2-1	TRBV2	CASSSPRINEQFF	TGTGCCAGCAGTTCCCCGAGGATCAATGAGCAGTTCTTC